Below are 27 T cell receptor beta chains sequenced from a single sample in a study of spatial heterogeneity in lung cancer. Overall study findings and caveats: Tumor mutation count correlated with how many alpha and beta TCRs expanded intratumorally.

TCRdb reprocessed the 5' RACE reads with MiXCR, giving one entry per CDR3 protein. Of 11,000 to 15,000 distinct CDR3 sequences listed, approximately 4.5% were seen once; the top ten hold around 19%. Which antigens these TCRs recognize remains unknown. The time point: sample taken at primary tumor resection. This specimen consisted of lung tumor tissue, obtained at surgery. Receptor source: a female donor with early-stage non-small cell lung cancer.

This clonotype was counted ten times or more. V is TRBV4-3 and J is TRBJ2-7; D gene unclear. CDR3 length: 13 amino acids. V dropped 0 bases and J dropped 10 bases, with 13 bases sitting between them. CDR1 is LGHNA, CDR2 YSLEER, per germline. CDR3 sequence: CASSQDRRHLQYF. In DNA, the CDR3 is TGCGCCAGCAGCCAAGATCGAAGACACCTTCAGTACTTC.

This clonotype was recorded a few times. V and J are TRBV9 and TRBJ1-2; D gene ambiguous. The CDR3 sequence is 14 residues long. Per germline, CDR1 SGDLS and CDR2 YYNGEE. V gave up 2 bases and J gave up 6 bases, with 14 bases separating them. Here the CDR3 reads CASSVTDGPNGYTF. For the CDR3, the DNA is TGTGCCAGCAGCGTCACGGACGGTCCGAATGGCTACACCTTC.

This clonotype was seen ten or more times. This chain connects TRBV6-6 to TRBJ2-3; 8 bases align to TRBD1. Per the germline V gene, CDR1 is MNHNY and CDR2 is SVGAGI (reference sequence). This CDR3 region has 16 residues. V dropped 0 bases and J dropped 2; count of bases not matched to a gene: 4. This CDR3 reads CASSYSRTGLTDTQYF. Written as DNA, the CDR3 is TGTGCCAGCAGTTACTCGCGGACAGGGCTCACAGATACGCAGTATTTT.

In this sample, this clonotype turned up many times. One junction end does not reproduce the germline sequence, and a read error may be involved. This sequence joins TRBV7-8 and TRBJ2-5, with TRBD1 identical over 8 bases. The CDR3 consists of 14 residues. Looked up from germline, CDR1 is SGHVS and CDR2 is FQNEAQ. In nucleotides, the CDR3 is TGTGCCAGCAGCCTTGGACAGGGCCAAGAGATCCAGTACTTC. Its protein is CASSLGQGQEIQYF.

This clonotype is termed medium-sized. The chain has TRBV25-1 and TRBJ2-7; 8 nucleotides agree with TRBD1. Trimming at V came to 4 bases and at J to 3 bases, leaving 8 bases not matched to a gene. Germline V gives CDR1 MGHDK, CDR2 SYGVNS. CDR3 length equals 15 residues. This chain's CDR3 is CASSGSGTGYYEQYF. In DNA, the CDR3 is TGTGCCAGCAGTGGGTCCGGGACAGGCTACTACGAGCAGTACTTC.

This clonotype came up many times. The chain couples TRBV10-1 to TRBJ2-5; TRBD2 aligns across 7 bases. Trimming removed 4 bases from V and 4 bases from J; junction bases left unmatched: 3. The CDR3 consists of 13 residues. Germline-derived CDR1 and CDR2 are WNHNN and SYGVQD (reference sequence). Here the CDR3 reads CASSAGGGETQYF. CDR3 coding DNA: TGCGCCAGCAGTGCTGGCGGGGGAGAGACCCAGTACTTC.

Ten or more counts support this clonotype. This chain connects TRBV7-8 to TRBJ2-1, with D perhaps matching TRBD1 or TRBD2 (5 bases each). The CDR3 sequence is 13 residues long. Germline V CDR1 and CDR2: SGHVS, FQNEAQ. V lost 7 bases, J lost 6 bases, and 13 bases lay in between. As DNA, the CDR3 is TGTGCCAGCAACCTGGGGCGGGTCAATGAGCAGTTCTTC. This encodes CASNLGRVNEQFF. The complete variable domain, with remaining parts taken from reference TRBV7-8 and TRBJ2-1, reads GAGVSQSPRYKVAKRGQDVALRCDPISGHVSLFWYQQALGQGPEFLTYFQNEAQLDKSGLPSDRFFAERPEGSVSTLKIQRTQQEDSAVYLCASNLGRVNEQFFGPGTRLTVL.

This clonotype was recorded many times. This chain uses TRBV19 with TRBJ2-2, with 7 bases matching TRBD1. The germline gives CDR1 LNHDA, CDR2 SQIVND (reference sequence). The CDR3 spans 16 residues. The ends lost 3 bases at V and 4 bases at J; junction bases unmatched: 8. Here the CDR3 DNA reads TGTGCCAGTAGTATGATAGACAGGGTTGGCACCGGGGAGCTGTTTTTT. Its translation: CASSMIDRVGTGELFF.

This chain connects TRBV6-5 to TRBJ1-2; D may be TRBD1 (5 bases). The CDR3 sequence is 14 residues long. Trimming took off 2 bases at V and 7 bases at J, with 14 bases between the two ends. Germline V gene data show CDR1 as MNHEY and CDR2 as SVGAGI. Written as DNA, the CDR3 is TGTGCCAGCAGTTACCAGTTCCCTGGGGCTGGCTACACCTTC. It encodes CASSYQFPGAGYTF.

This clonotype was counted ten times or more. The V gene is TRBV7-9, the J gene TRBJ1-5; 8 bases are shared with TRBD1. This CDR3 contains 14 residues. Germline CDR1 is SEHNR and CDR2 is FQNEAQ (reference sequence). The V and J ends lost 2 bases and 3 bases, in that order; junction bases with no gene match: 0. CDR3 in amino acids: CASSLQGANQPQHF. For the CDR3, the DNA is TGTGCCAGCAGCTTACAGGGGGCCAATCAGCCCCAGCATTTT.

This clonotype turned up a few times. The chain links TRBV18 to TRBJ2-7, with 7 bases lining up with TRBD2. Germline V gives CDR1 KGHSH, CDR2 LQKENI. Trimming removed 2 bases from V and 2 bases from J; junction bases left unmatched: 3. This CDR3 is built from 14 residues. DNA for the CDR3: TGTGCCAGCTCACCAGAAGGGACTACCTACGAGCAGTACTTC. Protein: CASSPEGTTYEQYF.

This clonotype was found many times. The chain combines TRBV7-2 with TRBJ2-2; 9 nucleotides agree with TRBD1. The CDR3 contains 15 residues. Germline lookup yields CDR1 SGHTA and CDR2 FQGNSA. With V trimmed by 6 bases and J by 2 bases, 4 bases remained unmatched. The CDR3 region has the DNA TGTGCCAGCAGACCTACAGGGGGCAACACCGGGGAGCTGTTTTTT. Its protein product is CASRPTGGNTGELFF. Drawing the rest from reference TRBV7-2 and TRBJ2-2, the complete variable domain is GAGVSQSPSNKVTEKGKDVELRCDPISGHTALYWYRQSLGQGLEFLIYFQGNSAPDKSGLPSDRFSAERTGGSVSTLTIQRTQQEDSAVYLCASRPTGGNTGELFFGEGSRLTVL.

This clonotype was seen at least ten times. This chain links TRBV29-1 with TRBJ2-7; D call uncertain. CDR3 length: 12 residues. Looked up from germline, CDR1 is SQVTM and CDR2 is ANQGSEA. Trimming shortened V by 1 base and J by 2 bases, and 6 bases separated the two germline ends. CDR3 coding DNA: TGCAGCGTTGAAGGGGATGCCTACGAGCAGTACTTC. Its translation is CSVEGDAYEQYF.

The table lists this clonotype with many counts. This chain links TRBV29-1 with TRBJ1-1; D is unresolved. CDR1 and CDR2 from the germline V gene are SQVTM and ANQGSEA. CDR3 size: 15 residues. Trimming took off 7 bases at V and 0 bases at J, with 18 bases between the two ends. CDR3 loop: CSARSGSVMNTEAFF. CDR3 nucleotide sequence: TGCAGCGCCCGGTCCGGGAGCGTCATGAACACTGAAGCTTTCTTT.

This clonotype has ten or more counts. V usage is TRBV7-2 and J usage is TRBJ1-1, with 8 bases aligning to TRBD1. With V trimmed by 0 bases and J by 3 bases, 12 bases remained unmatched. Per germline, CDR1 SGHTA and CDR2 FQGNSA. This CDR3 has 18 residues. DNA for the CDR3: TGTGCCAGCAGCTTAGCTTACAGGGGGAGGGTGGTAGACACTGAAGCTTTCTTT. It translates to CASSLAYRGRVVDTEAFF. The variable domain in full, completed from reference TRBV7-2 and TRBJ1-1, reads GAGVSQSPSNKVTEKGKDVELRCDPISGHTALYWYRQSLGQGLEFLIYFQGNSAPDKSGLPSDRFSAERTGGSVSTLTIQRTQQEDSAVYLCASSLAYRGRVVDTEAFFGQGTRLTVV.

This clonotype showed up many times. The rearrangement uses TRBV4-3 and TRBJ1-5; 12 bases align to TRBD1. This CDR3 spans 17 amino acids. Germline V gives CDR1 LGHNA, CDR2 YSLEER. The V segment lost 0 bases and the J segment 11 bases; nucleotides outside the gene matches: 11. The CDR3 region is CASSQDRDRGPSRAQHF. The CDR3 coding sequence is TGCGCCAGCAGCCAAGATAGGGACAGGGGGCCTTCGAGGGCCCAGCATTTT.

This clonotype was counted at least ten times. The chain is built from TRBV15 and TRBJ1-1; unclear D gene. This CDR3 is 13 amino acids long. Germline CDR1 reads LNHNV; CDR2 reads YYDKDF (reference sequence). Between the trimmed V and J ends, which lost 0 bases and 1 base, there was a span of 3 bases. In DNA form, the CDR3 reads TGTGCCACCAGCAGAGAGGCGAACACTGAAGCTTTCTTT. Its translation is CATSREANTEAFF.

The chain has TRBV5-1 and TRBJ1-5; tentative D call: TRBD1 (5 bases). The CDR3 runs 21 residues. Trimming removed 0 bases from V and 0 bases from J, with 25 bases in between. CDR1 and CDR2 (germline): SGHRS, YFSETQ. Here the CDR3 DNA reads TGCGCCAGCAGCTTGGCCTATTTCACAGGTACGGATGAAAATAGCAATCAGCCCCAGCATTTT. Translating it yields CASSLAYFTGTDENSNQPQHF.

This clonotype was counted many times. Here the CDR3 reads CASASYSGNTIYF. The CDR3 coding sequence is TGTGCCAGCGCCTCCTACTCTGGAAACACCATATATTTT. The chain carries TRBV9 and TRBJ1-3; D remains ambiguous. The germline V gene encodes CDR1 SGDLS and CDR2 YYNGEE. V was shortened by 7 bases and J by 0 bases, with 8 bases between the two germline ends. This CDR3 is built from 13 residues.

This clonotype is labeled medium-sized. The V call is TRBV9, the J call TRBJ1-1; perhaps TRBD1 as D (6 bases). This CDR3 spans 14 amino acids. Deletions cut 0 bases from V and 1 base from J, with 7 bases between. Germline values: CDR1 SGDLS, CDR2 YYNGEE. This CDR3 reads CASSVVGQNTEAFF. CDR3 DNA: TGTGCCAGCAGCGTAGTGGGACAGAACACTGAAGCTTTCTTT.

This clonotype was recorded at least ten times. The chain joins TRBV20-1 to TRBJ2-2, with D perhaps matching TRBD2 (5 bases). V was shortened by 2 bases and J by 5 bases, with 15 bases between the two germline ends. The CDR3 has 15 residues. CDR1 DFQATT and CDR2 SNEGSKA come from the germline V gene (reference sequence). The CDR3 bases are TGCAGTGCTAGATTCGGGAATTTTGGGACCGGGGAGCTGTTTTTT. As protein: CSARFGNFGTGELFF.

This clonotype was picked up many times. V and J are TRBV3-1 and TRBJ1-5; the D is unclear. The CDR3 contains 15 residues. Trimming shortened V by 2 bases and J by 2 bases, and 10 bases separated the two germline ends. CDR1 and CDR2 (germline): LGHDT, YNNKEL (reference sequence). CDR3 region: CASSQTSGRNQPQHF. The CDR3 DNA reads as TGTGCCAGCAGCCAAACCAGTGGGCGCAATCAGCCCCAGCATTTT.

This clonotype was seen many times. One junction end disagrees with the germline gene, perhaps due to a read error. V and J are TRBV30 and TRBJ2-3, with D possibly TRBD1 on 6 matching bases. The germline CDR1 and CDR2 sequences are GTSNPN and SVGIG (reference sequence). The CDR3 extends over 13 amino acids. CDR3 in amino acids: CACNRANPDTQYF. DNA of the CDR3: TGTGCCTGCAACAGGGCCAACCCAGACACGCAGTATTTT.

The sample holds many counts of this clonotype. The chain uses TRBV5-1 and TRBJ2-3, with a tentative D call TRBD1 (5 bases). CDR1 SGHRS and CDR2 YFSETQ come from the germline V gene. The CDR3 extends over 15 amino acids. V was trimmed by 0 bases and J by 0 bases, leaving 8 bases between them. The CDR3 DNA is TGCGCCAGCAGCTTGGTGAAGGGGAGCACAGATACGCAGTATTTT. Encoded protein: CASSLVKGSTDTQYF.

The chain uses TRBV3-1 and TRBJ2-7, with a possible D match to TRBD1 (6 bases). V lost 4 bases and J lost 5, with 15 bases in between. CDR1 and CDR2 (germline): LGHDT, YNNKEL (reference sequence). This CDR3 is built from 14 residues. Here the CDR3 DNA reads TGTGCCAGCAGCCCCTACAATGGGGGCCACGAGCAGTACTTC. The encoded protein is CASSPYNGGHEQYF.

This clonotype was detected many times. V and J are TRBV5-5 and TRBJ2-1; possible D gene TRBD2, 6 bases. Germline CDR1 SGHKS, CDR2 YYEKEE (reference sequence). The V and J ends lost 3 bases and 9 bases respectively, with 16 bases between them. The CDR3 is 14 amino acids. CDR3 in DNA: TGTGCCAGCAGCTGGGGGGTAGGGGCCACTGAGCAGTTCTTC. Amino acid sequence: CASSWGVGATEQFF.

The table lists this clonotype with many counts. CDR3 in amino acids: CSAHRGESAYEQYF. For the CDR3, the DNA is TGCAGTGCCCATCGAGGGGAATCGGCCTACGAGCAGTACTTC. The chain is built from TRBV20-1 and TRBJ2-7; D possibly matches TRBD1 or TRBD2 (5 bases each). The length of the CDR3 is 14 residues. Between the trimmed V and J ends, which lost 6 bases and 2 bases, there was a span of 17 bases. In germline, CDR1 is DFQATT, CDR2 SNEGSKA (reference sequence).